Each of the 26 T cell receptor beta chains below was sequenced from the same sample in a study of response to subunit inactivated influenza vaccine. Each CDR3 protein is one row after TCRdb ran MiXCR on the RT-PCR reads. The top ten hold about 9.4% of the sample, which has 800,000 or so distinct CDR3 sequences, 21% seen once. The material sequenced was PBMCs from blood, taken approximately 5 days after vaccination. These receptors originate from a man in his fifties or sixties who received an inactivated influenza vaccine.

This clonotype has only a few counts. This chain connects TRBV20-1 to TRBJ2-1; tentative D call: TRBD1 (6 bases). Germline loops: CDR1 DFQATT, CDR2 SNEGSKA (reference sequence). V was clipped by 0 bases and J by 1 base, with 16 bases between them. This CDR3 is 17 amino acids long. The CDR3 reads CSARDVQGKGSYNEQFF. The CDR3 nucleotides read TGCAGTGCTAGAGATGTCCAGGGGAAAGGTTCCTACAATGAGCAGTTCTTC.

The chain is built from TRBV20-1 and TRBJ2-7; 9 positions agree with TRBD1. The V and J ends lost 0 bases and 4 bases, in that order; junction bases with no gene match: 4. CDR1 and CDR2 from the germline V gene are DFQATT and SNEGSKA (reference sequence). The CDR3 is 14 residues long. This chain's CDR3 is CSARDAGQGYEQYF. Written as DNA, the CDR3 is TGCAGTGCTAGAGATGCGGGACAGGGTTACGAGCAGTACTTC.

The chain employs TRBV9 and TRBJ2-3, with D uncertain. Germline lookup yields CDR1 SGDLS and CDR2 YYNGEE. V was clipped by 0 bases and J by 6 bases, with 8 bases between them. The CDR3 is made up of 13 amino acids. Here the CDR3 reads CASSVGLWDTQYF. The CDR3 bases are TGTGCCAGCAGCGTAGGTTTATGGGATACGCAGTATTTT.

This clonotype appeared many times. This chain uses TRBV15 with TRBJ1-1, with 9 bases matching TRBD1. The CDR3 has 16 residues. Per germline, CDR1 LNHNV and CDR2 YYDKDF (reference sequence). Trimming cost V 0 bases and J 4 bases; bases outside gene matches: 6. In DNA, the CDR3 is TGTGCCACCAGCAGAGACCCCGGACAGGGGCTCACTGAAGCTTTCTTT. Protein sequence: CATSRDPGQGLTEAFF.

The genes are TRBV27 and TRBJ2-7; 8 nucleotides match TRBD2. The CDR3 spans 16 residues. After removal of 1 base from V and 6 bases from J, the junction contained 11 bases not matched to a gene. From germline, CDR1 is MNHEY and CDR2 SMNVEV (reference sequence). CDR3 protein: CASSLLVGRAPLEQYF. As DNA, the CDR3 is TGTGCCAGCAGTTTATTGGTCGGGAGGGCCCCTCTCGAGCAGTACTTC.

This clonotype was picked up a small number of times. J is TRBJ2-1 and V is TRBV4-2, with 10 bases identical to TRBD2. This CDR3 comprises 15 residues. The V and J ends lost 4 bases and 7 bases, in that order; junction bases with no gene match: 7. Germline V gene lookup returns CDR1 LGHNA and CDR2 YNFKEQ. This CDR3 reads CASSPTSGISNEQFF. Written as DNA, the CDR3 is TGTGCCAGCAGCCCTACTAGCGGGATTAGTAATGAGCAGTTCTTC.

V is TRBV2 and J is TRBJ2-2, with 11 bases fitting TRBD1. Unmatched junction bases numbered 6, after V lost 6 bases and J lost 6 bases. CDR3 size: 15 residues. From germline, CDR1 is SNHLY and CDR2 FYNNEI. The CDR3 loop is CASRKDRGQAGELFF. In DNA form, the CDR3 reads TGTGCCAGCAGGAAGGACAGGGGGCAGGCCGGGGAGCTGTTTTTT.

The CDR3 sequence: CAISAQGTWDEQFF. DNA for the CDR3: TGTGCCATCAGTGCCCAGGGGACTTGGGATGAGCAGTTCTTC. V and J are TRBV10-3 and TRBJ2-1, with D possibly being TRBD1 or TRBD2 (6 bases each). Trimming left V 4 bases short and J 8 bases short, with 15 bases between. The CDR3 has 14 amino acids. CDR1 and CDR2 (germline): ENHRY, SYGVKD.

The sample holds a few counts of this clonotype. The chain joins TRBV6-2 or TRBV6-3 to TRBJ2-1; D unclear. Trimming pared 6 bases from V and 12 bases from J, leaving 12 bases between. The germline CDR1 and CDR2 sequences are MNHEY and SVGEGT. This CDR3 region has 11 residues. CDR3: CASRTPGLQFF. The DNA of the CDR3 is TGTGCCAGCAGAACCCCCGGTTTGCAGTTCTTC.

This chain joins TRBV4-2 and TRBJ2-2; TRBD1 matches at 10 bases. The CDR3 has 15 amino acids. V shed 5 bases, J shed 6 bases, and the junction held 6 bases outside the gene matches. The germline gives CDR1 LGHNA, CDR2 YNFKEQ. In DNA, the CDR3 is TGTGCCAGCAGCTTCGGGACAGGGGTTCCCGGGGAGCTGTTTTTT. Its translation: CASSFGTGVPGELFF.

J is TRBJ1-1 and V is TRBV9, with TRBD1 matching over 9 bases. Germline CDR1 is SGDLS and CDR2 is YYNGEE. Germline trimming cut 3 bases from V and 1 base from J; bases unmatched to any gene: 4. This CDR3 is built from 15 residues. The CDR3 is CASSDRGLWNTEAFF. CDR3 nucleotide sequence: TGTGCCAGCAGCGACAGGGGGCTATGGAACACTGAAGCTTTCTTT. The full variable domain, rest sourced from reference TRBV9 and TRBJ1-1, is DSGVTQTPKHLITATGQRVTLRCSPRSGDLSVYWYQQSLDQGLQFLIQYYNGEERAKGNILERFSAQQFPDLHSELNLSSLELGDSALYFCASSDRGLWNTEAFFGQGTRLTVV.

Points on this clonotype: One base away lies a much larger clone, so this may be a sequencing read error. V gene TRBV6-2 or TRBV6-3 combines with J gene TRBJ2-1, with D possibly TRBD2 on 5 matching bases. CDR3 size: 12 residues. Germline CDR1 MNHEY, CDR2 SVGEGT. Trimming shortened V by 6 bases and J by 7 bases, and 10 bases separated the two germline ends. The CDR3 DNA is TGTGCCAGCAGCCCGGACTGGAATGAGCAGTTCTTC. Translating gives CASSPDWNEQFF.

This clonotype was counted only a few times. The CDR3 nucleotides read TGCAGTGCTGGAAAACAGGGGGCTACTGAAGCTTTCTTT. Its translation: CSAGKQGATEAFF. The chain recombines TRBV20-1 with TRBJ1-1; 9 bases agree with TRBD1. In germline, CDR1 is DFQATT, CDR2 SNEGSKA (reference sequence). The junction had 6 bases not matched to a gene; V was cut back by 5 bases and J by 5 bases. The CDR3 has 13 amino acids.

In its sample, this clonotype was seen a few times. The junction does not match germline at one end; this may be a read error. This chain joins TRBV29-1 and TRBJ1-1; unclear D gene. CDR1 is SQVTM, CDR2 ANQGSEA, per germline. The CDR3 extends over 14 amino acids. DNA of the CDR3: TGCAGTGTTGGGCCCCTACTCCGCGGCCCTGAAGCTTTCTTT. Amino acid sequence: CSVGPLLRGPEAFF.

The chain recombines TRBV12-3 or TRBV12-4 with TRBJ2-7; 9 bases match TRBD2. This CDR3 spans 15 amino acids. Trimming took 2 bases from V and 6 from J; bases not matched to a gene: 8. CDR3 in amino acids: CASSLSASGIFEQYF. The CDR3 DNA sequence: TGTGCCAGCAGTTTATCGGCTAGCGGGATTTTCGAGCAGTACTTC.

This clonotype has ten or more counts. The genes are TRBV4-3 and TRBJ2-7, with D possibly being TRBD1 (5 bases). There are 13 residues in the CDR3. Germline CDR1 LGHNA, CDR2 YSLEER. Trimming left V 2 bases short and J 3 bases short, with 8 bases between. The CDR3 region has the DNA TGCGCCAGCAGCCAAAAAAGGGGCTACGAGCAGTACTTC. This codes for CASSQKRGYEQYF.

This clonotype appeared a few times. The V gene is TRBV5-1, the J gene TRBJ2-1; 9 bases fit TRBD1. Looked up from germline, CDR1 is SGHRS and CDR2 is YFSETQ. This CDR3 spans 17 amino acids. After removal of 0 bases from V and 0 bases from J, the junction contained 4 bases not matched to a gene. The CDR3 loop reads CASSLGGTGSSYNEQFF. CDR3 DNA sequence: TGCGCCAGCAGCTTGGGGGGGACAGGGAGCTCCTACAATGAGCAGTTCTTC.

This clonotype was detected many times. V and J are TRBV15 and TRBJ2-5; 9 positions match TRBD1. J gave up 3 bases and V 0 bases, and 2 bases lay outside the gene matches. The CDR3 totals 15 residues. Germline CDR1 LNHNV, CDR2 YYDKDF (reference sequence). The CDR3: CATSRDRTGEETQYF. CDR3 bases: TGTGCCACCAGCAGAGATAGGACAGGGGAAGAGACCCAGTACTTC.

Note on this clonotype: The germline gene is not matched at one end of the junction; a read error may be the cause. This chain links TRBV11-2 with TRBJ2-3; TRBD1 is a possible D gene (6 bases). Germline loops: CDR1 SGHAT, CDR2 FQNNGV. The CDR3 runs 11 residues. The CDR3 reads CASSLGLGQSF. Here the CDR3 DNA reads TGTGCCAGCAGCTTAGGTCTCGGACAGTCTTTT.

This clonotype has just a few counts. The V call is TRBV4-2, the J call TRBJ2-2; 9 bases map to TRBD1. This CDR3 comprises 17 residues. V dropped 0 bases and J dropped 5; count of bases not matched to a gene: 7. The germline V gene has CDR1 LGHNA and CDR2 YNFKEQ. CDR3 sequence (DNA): TGTGCCAGCAGCCAAGAGGCGGGGACAGGGCGAACCGGGGAGCTGTTTTTT. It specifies CASSQEAGTGRTGELFF.

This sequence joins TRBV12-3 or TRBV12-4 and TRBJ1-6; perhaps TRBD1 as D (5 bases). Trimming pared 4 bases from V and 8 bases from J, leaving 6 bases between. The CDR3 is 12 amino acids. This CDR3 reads CASSWGDSPLHF. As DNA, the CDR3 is TGTGCCAGCAGTTGGGGCGATTCACCCCTCCACTTT.

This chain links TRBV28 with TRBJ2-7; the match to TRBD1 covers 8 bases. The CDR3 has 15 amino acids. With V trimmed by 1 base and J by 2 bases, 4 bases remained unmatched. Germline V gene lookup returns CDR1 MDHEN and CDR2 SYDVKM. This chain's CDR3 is CASSLFQGAAYEQYF. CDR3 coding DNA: TGTGCCAGCAGTTTATTCCAGGGGGCCGCCTACGAGCAGTACTTC. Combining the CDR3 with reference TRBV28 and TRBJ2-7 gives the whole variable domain DVKVTQSSRYLVKRTGEKVFLECVQDMDHENMFWYRQDPGLGLRLIYFSYDVKMKEKGDIPEGYSVSREKKERFSLILESASTNQTSMYLCASSLFQGAAYEQYFGPGTRLTVT.

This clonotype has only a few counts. As DNA, the CDR3 is TGTGCCAGCAGCTCCCAGCGGGGGCCCTACAATGAGCAGTTCTTC. Protein product: CASSSQRGPYNEQFF. The chain is built from TRBV7-2 and TRBJ2-1, with 8 positions matching TRBD2. There are 15 residues in the CDR3. After removal of 4 bases from V and 2 bases from J, the junction contained 4 bases not matched to a gene. Per germline, CDR1 SGHTA and CDR2 FQGNSA. The variable domain in full, completed from reference TRBV7-2 and TRBJ2-1, reads GAGVSQSPSNKVTEKGKDVELRCDPISGHTALYWYRQSLGQGLEFLIYFQGNSAPDKSGLPSDRFSAERTGGSVSTLTIQRTQQEDSAVYLCASSSQRGPYNEQFFGPGTRLTVL.

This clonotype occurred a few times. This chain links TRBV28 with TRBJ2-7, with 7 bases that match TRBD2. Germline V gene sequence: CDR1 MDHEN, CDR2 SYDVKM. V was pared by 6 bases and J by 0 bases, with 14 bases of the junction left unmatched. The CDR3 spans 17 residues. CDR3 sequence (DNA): TGTGCCAGCAGGGAACTAGCGCCCGCGTACAGCTCCTACGAGCAGTACTTC. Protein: CASRELAPAYSSYEQYF.

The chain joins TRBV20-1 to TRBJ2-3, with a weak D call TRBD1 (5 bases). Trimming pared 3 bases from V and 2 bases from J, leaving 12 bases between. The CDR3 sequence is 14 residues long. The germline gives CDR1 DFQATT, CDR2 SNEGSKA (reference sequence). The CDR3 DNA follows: TGCAGTGCTAGTTTCCAGGGCAACACAGATACGCAGTATTTT. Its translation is CSASFQGNTDTQYF.

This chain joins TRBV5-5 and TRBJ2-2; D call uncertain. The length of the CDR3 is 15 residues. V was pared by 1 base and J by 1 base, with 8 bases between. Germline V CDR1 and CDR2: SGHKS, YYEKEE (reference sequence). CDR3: CASSLSARNTGELFF. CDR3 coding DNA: TGTGCCAGCAGCTTGTCCGCGAGGAACACCGGGGAGCTGTTTTTT. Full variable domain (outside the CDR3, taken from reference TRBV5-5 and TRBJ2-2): DAGVTQSPTHLIKTRGQQVTLRCSPISGHKSVSWYQQVLGQGPQFIFQYYEKEERGRGNFPDRFSARQFPNYSSELNVNALLLGDSALYLCASSLSARNTGELFFGEGSRLTVL.